This TCR beta chain was recovered during a study of persistence of HIV-infected CD4 T cells. Study in general: CD4+ T cells responding to CMV or HIV-1 Gag were isolated. General observations from the study: Compared with CD3/CD28-stimulated cells, CMV- and Gag-responding cells showed lower TCRbeta richness.

Lysates of CMV-infected fibroblasts at 9.5 to 10 ug/mL stimulated these cells. CD40L/CD69 double-negative CD45RO-high memory CD4+ T cells were collected. CD8-depleted PBMCs were stimulated 18 hours with anti-CD28/CD49d costimulation, CD40-blocking antibody and enfuvirtide. Of note for this clone: Antigen specificity is unknown.

Germline V lookup: CDR1 SGHTA, CDR2 FQGTGA. The CDR3 consists of 14 residues. V shed 3 bases and J 3 bases; nucleotides not matched to a gene: 5. Sequencing used immunoSEQ version 4 in survey mode. Profiling relied on immunoSEQ multiplex PCR, and the TCRdb table lists in-frame clones only, not all of them. There are about 28,000 clones in the sample; roughly 78% occur only once, and 4% to 5% lies in the top ten. The V gene is TRBV7-3, the J gene TRBJ2-7; TRBD1 aligns across 7 bases. The receptor comes from an adult man with HIV who was CMV-seropositive. The material sequenced was CD4+ T cells sorted from PBMCs after roughly 18-hour stimulation, taken from a patient who received antiretroviral therapy. CDR3 region: CASSLTGKNYEQYF. CDR3 sequence (DNA): TGTGCCAGCAGCTTGACAGGGAAAAACTACGAGCAGTACTTC.